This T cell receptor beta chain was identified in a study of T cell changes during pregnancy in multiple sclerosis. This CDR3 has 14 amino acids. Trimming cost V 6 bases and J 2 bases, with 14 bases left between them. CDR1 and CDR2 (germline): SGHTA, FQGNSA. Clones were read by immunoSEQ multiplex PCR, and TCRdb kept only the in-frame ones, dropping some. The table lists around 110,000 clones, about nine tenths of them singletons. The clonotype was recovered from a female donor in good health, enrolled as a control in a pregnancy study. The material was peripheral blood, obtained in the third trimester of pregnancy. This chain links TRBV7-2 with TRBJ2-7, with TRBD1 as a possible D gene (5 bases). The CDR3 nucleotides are TGTGCCAGCAGAACCACAGGTACCACCTACGAGCAGTACTTC. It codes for CASRTTGTTYEQYF.